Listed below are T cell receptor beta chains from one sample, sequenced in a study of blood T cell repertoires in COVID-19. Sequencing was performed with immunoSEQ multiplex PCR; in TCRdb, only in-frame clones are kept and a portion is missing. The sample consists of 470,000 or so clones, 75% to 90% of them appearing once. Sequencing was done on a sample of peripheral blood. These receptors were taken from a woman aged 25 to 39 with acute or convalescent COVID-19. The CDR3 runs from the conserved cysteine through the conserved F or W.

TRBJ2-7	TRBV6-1	CASSEAGSGLNIFYEQYF
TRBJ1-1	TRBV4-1	CASRLIGGTDRRFETEAFF
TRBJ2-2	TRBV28	CASSLLGGGTGELFF
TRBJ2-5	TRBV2	CASSYRTGREETQYF
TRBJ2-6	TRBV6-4	CASSDSEGANVLTF
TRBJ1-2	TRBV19	CASNQQGLSYGYTF
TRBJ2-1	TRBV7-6	CASSRHHRGAVRTRRGYSEQFF
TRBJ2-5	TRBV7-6	CASSLAGGSQETQYF
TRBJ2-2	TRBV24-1	CATLGYQGAGTNTGELFF
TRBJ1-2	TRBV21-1	CASSYWTGVKYGYTF
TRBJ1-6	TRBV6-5	CASRDRDSPLHF
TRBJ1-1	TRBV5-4	CASSAGRLNTEAFF
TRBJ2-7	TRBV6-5	CASTRWPGGEQYF
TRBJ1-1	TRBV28	CASNGGRRNTEAFF
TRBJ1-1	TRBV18	CASSSDRGELTEAFF
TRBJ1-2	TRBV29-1	CSVLGGERGYTF
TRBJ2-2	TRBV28	CASSLSRGSGELFF
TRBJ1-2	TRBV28	CASSLWGGTGNVQARYGYTF
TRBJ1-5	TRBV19	CASSKTVYSNQPQHF
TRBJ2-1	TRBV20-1	CSARGDRDEFF
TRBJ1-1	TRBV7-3	CASSLLPNTEAFF
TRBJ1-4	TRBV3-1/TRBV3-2	CASSQATGSPEKLFF
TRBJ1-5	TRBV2	CASRIDSTYSNQPQHF
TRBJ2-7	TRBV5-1	CASSLVAGNYEQYF
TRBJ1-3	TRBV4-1	CASSQVQTAGNTIYF
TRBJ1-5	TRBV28	CASSSTGDSQRGPQHF
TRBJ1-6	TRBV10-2	CASSGGTGGYNSPLHF
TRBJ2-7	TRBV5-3	CARSLEFGSWSGVTEQYF
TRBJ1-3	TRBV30	CAWSARGLGNTIYF
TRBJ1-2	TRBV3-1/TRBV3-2	CASSYRGASGYTF
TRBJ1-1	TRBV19	CATSPRNTEAFF
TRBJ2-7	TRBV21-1	CASSNRDSRYEQYF
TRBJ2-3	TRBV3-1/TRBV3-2	CASSRVGPDTDTQYF
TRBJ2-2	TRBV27	CASSPPPRLAGGTGELFF
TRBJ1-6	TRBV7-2	CASSLGAGQSRPWNSPLHF
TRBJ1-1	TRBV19	CASSWEFQAEAFF
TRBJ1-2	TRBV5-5	CASSLDRDILYGYTF
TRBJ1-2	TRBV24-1	CATSSGTGNPNYGYTF
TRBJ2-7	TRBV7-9	CASSARPLDRVYEQYF